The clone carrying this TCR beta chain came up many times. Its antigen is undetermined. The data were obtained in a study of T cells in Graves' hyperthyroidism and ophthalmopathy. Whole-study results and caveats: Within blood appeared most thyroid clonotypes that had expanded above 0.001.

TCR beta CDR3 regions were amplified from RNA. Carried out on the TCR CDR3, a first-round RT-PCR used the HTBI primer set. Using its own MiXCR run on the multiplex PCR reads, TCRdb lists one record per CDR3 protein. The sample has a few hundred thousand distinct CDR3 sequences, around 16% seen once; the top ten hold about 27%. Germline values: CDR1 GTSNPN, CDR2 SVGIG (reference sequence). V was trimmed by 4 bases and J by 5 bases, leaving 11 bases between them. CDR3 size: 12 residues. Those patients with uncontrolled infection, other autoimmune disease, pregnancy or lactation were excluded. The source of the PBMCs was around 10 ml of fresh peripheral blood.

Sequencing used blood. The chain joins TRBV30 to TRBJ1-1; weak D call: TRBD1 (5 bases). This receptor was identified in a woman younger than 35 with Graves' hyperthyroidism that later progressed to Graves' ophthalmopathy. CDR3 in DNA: TGTGCCTGGATGGGGGGAAGGACTGAAGCTTTCTTT. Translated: CAWMGGRTEAFF.